In its sample, the clone carrying this T cell receptor (beta chain) was seen many times. Antigen specificity is unknown. One end of the junction varies from germline; a read error may be responsible. These data originate in a study of blood T cells in healthy people across ages. Primers used in a second PCR of roughly 6 to 12 cycles were a sample-barcoded 5' primer and a J-beta primer mix. Each CDR3 protein is one row after TCRdb ran MiXCR on the 5' RACE reads. Found here are over 600,000 distinct CDR3 sequences, roughly two fifths of them singletons; the top ten hold roughly 30%. Findings and limits, study-wide: Per million T cells, TCR beta diversity dropped roughly linearly as age increased.

In germline, CDR1 is SGHRS, CDR2 YFSETQ. CDR3 length equals 12 residues. The J gene is TRBJ2-7, the V gene TRBV5-1; D unclear. Sample: blood. This TCR derives from a man at least 80 years old in good health. The CDR3 region is CASSLGLYEQYF. The DNA of the CDR3 is TGTGCCAGCAGCTTAGGTCTATACGAGCAGTACTTC.